This TCR beta chain was obtained from a study of T cell responses to AZD1222 COVID-19 vaccine. Analysis merged second doses at about 4 or about 12 weeks. Repertoires were generated with immunoSEQ multiplex PCR, while TCRdb's copy carries only in-frame clones and drops some. The table records about 130,000 clones, 92% of them present only once. Study findings and constraints: It was only a handful of AZD1222 recipients who were seropositive at baseline. Spike-wide coverage was observed for vaccine-associated CD4 TCRs, with dominant responses at 160-218 and 743-854. There were repertoire samples only from the period after the peak T cell response.

V was pared by 2 bases and J by 2 bases, with 4 bases of the junction left unmatched. Per germline, CDR1 MNHNY and CDR2 SVGAGI (reference sequence). This CDR3 has 15 amino acids. A remark on this clone: The antigen remains unidentified.

V usage is TRBV6-6 and J usage is TRBJ2-5; 8 nucleotides line up with TRBD1. The starting material was peripheral blood, obtained 28 days after the second AZD1222 dose. The origin of this receptor is an adult who received the AZD1222 COVID-19 vaccine. Written as DNA, the CDR3 is TGTGCCAGCAGTTACAACAGGGGGTCTCAAGAGACCCAGTACTTC. Translating it yields CASSYNRGSQETQYF.